This T cell receptor (beta chain) was obtained from a study of blood T cell repertoires in COVID-19. Germline trimming cut 5 bases from V and 0 bases from J; bases unmatched to any gene: 6. Looked up from germline, CDR1 is LNHDA and CDR2 is SQIVND (reference sequence). The CDR3 extends over 17 amino acids. Using immunoSEQ multiplex PCR, the repertoire was profiled, and TCRdb retains in-frame clones only, with some absent. In the table there are about 210,000 clones, almost 90% of which are singletons. The chain uses TRBV19 and TRBJ1-4, with 10 bases fitting TRBD1. The TCR originated in a man younger than 30 with active or convalescent COVID-19. Sample: peripheral blood. Here the CDR3 reads CASSLGTGATTNEKLFF. CDR3 in DNA: TGTGCCAGTAGTCTCGGGACAGGGGCCACAACTAATGAAAAACTGTTTTTT.